This T cell receptor (beta chain) was recorded in a study of CD8+ T cells in alopecia areata. Extraction of RNA preceded its reverse transcription into cDNA, which served as the sequencing template. The table came from immunoSEQ multiplex PCR; TCRdb's copy has only in-frame clones and leaves some out. Among about 150,000 clones listed, 40% to 60% were seen once. With 0 bases removed from V and 0 bases from J, the gap between germline ends came to 20 bases. This CDR3 comprises 18 residues. CDR1 and CDR2 (germline): SQVTM, ANQGSEA. Concerning this clone itself: Its matching antigen is unknown.

Whole-study findings and limits: Patients displayed less clarity in TCR sharing than mice, a finding possibly related to HLA. More clonal than normal scalp was lesional scalp, particularly alopecia totalis/universalis.

The TCR comes from a human donor with alopecia areata. This chain links TRBV29-1 with TRBJ1-1, with a tentative D call TRBD1 (6 bases). Source: CD8+ T cells sorted from blood, taken at week 0. The CDR3: CSVEDLSERGLMNTEAFF. The CDR3 DNA reads as TGCAGCGTTGAAGATCTTTCGGAACGGGGGCTAATGAACACTGAAGCTTTCTTT.